The clone carrying this TCR beta chain was seen a few times. Under the authors' procedure: Amplifying reference gene primers gave estimates of nucleated cell counts. Repertoires were generated with immunoSEQ multiplex PCR, while TCRdb's copy carries only in-frame clones and drops some. V, J and clone size reflect that table, while D and trimming were determined from the DNA. Of about 310,000 clones detected, 85% to 90% appear once; the ten largest clones hold 2.5% to 3.5%. CDR1 KGHDR and CDR2 SFDVKD come from the germline V gene. V dropped 7 bases and J dropped 3; count of bases not matched to a gene: 10. The CDR3 has 16 residues. The data derive from a study of blood T cell repertoires in COVID-19. Study information: Whether acute or convalescent, the COVID-19 samples came from the United States, Italy and Spain.

This TCR was sampled from a woman under 40 with COVID-19, enrolled during active disease. The rearrangement joins TRBV24-1 to TRBJ1-5, with 8 bases fitting TRBD1. Material for sequencing was peripheral blood. CDR3 DNA: TGTGCCACCAGGGCCCCGGGACAGGCGCCCAATCAGCCCCAGCATTTT. Amino acids: CATRAPGQAPNQPQHF.